The rows below give T cell receptor beta chains drawn from one sample of a study of blood T cell repertoires in COVID-19. Here immunoSEQ multiplex PCR was the method, and the copy in TCRdb shows in-frame clones only, minus some. This sample has about 70,000 clones, with roughly 77% found just once. The sequenced sample was peripheral blood. Receptor source: a woman in her sixties or seventies with acute or convalescent COVID-19. CDR3s leave out the opening cysteine and the closing phenylalanine or tryptophan.

CDR3aa | j_gene | v_gene
ASSQGVQRWTEAF | TRBJ1-1 | TRBV3-1/TRBV3-2
ASSPTTDTQY | TRBJ2-3 | TRBV11-3
AGGTVDTGELF | TRBJ2-2 | TRBV28
ASSQVGHVNNSPLH | TRBJ1-6 | TRBV4-1
ASSPVYPSGELF | TRBJ2-2 | TRBV18
ASSLDREGEKLF | TRBJ1-4 | TRBV2
ASSYSTDTQY | TRBJ2-3 | TRBV3-1/TRBV3-2
ASSYTLQGWH | TRBJ2-7 | TRBV6-2/TRBV6-3
ASSLYGGGSQETQY | TRBJ2-5 | TRBV5-4
ASSVGQKITEAF | TRBJ1-1 | TRBV28
ASSPGRARKY | TRBJ2-3 | TRBV3-1/TRBV3-2
ASSMTTGVRQF | TRBJ2-1 | TRBV7-9
ASSQATRDRSRETQY | TRBJ2-5 | TRBV4-2
ASSSGGQSSYEQY | TRBJ2-7 | TRBV5-6
ASSTVGQQAF | TRBJ1-1 | TRBV5-6
ASSLVNWNEQF | TRBJ2-1 | TRBV7-2
AISEASVTGELF | TRBJ2-2 | TRBV10-3
ASSEFPSRNTGELF | TRBJ2-2 | TRBV25-1
SVVSAQETQY | TRBJ2-5 | TRBV29-1
ASSRTGLESPLH | TRBJ1-6 | TRBV6-5
ASRTPGQGYEQY | TRBJ2-7 | TRBV6-5
ASSPGGLAGGSYEQY | TRBJ2-7 | TRBV18
ASSQIVGVTNEKLF | TRBJ1-4 | TRBV3-1/TRBV3-2
ASSPIPGGTDTQY | TRBJ2-3 | TRBV19
ASSQIAGGPQETQY | TRBJ2-5 | TRBV4-3
ASSPGFSGNTIY | TRBJ1-3 | TRBV10-1
ASGRVQGTGELF | TRBJ2-2 | TRBV5-4
ASTGRQGSNQPQH | TRBJ1-5 | TRBV28
ASSPLVTTGYANAEAF | TRBJ1-1 | TRBV7-9